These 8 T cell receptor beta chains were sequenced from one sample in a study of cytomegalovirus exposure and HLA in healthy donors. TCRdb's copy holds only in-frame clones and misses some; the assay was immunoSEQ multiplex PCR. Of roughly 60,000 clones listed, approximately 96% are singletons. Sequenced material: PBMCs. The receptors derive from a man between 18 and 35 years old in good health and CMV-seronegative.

This CDR3 is CASSPGLAEYEQYF. CDR3 coding DNA: TGTGCCAGCAGCCCGGGACTAGCTGAGTACGAGCAGTACTTC. V gene TRBV11-2 combines with J gene TRBJ2-7; TRBD2 matches 9 bases. Germline CDR1 is SGHAT and CDR2 is FQNNGV. Losses at the gene ends were 5 bases for V and 4 bases for J; bases not matched to a gene: 6. The CDR3 length is 14 residues.

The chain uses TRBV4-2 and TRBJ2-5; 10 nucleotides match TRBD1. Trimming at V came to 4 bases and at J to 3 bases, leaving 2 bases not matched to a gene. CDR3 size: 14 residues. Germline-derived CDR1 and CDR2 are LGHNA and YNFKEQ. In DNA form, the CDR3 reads TGTGCCAGCAGCCGAGGGACAGGGGAAGAGACCCAGTACTTC. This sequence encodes CASSRGTGEETQYF.

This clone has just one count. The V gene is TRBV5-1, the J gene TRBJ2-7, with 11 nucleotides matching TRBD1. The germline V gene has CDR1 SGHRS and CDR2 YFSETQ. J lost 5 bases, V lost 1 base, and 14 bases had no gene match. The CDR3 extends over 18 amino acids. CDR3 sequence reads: CASSLRTGGTGGLHEQYF. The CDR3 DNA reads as TGCGCCAGCAGCTTGCGGACAGGAGGGACAGGGGGATTACACGAGCAGTACTTC.

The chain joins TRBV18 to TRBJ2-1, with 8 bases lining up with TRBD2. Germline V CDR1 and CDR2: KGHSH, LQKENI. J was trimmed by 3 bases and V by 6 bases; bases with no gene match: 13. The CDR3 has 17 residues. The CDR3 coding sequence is TGTGCCAGCTCCCAAGGACTAGCTGGGGGCTTCTACAATGAGCAGTTCTTC. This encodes CASSQGLAGGFYNEQFF.

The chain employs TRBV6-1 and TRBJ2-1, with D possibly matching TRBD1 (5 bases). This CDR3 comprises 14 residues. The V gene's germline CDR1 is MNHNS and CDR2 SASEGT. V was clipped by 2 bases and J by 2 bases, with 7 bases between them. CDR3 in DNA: TGTGCCAGCAGTGAAAGGGGTGCCTACAATGAGCAGTTCTTC. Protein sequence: CASSERGAYNEQFF.

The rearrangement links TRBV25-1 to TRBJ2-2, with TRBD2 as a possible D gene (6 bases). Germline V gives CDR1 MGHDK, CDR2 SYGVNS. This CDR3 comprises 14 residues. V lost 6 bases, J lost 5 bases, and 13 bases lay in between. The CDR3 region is CASRGGFETGELFF. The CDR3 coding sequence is TGTGCCAGCAGGGGGGGATTTGAAACCGGGGAGCTGTTTTTT.

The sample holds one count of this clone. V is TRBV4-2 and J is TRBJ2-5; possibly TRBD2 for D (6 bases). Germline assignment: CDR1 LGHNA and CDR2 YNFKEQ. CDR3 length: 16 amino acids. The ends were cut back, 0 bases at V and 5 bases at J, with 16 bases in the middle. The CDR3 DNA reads TGTGCCAGCAGCCAAGAACGAGCGGGTAAAGGGGAGACCCAGTACTTC. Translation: CASSQERAGKGETQYF.

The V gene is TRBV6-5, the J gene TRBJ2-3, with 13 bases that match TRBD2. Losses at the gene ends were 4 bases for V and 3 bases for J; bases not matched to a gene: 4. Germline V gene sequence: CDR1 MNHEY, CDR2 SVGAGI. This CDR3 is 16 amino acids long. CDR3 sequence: CASSSGTSGITDTQYF. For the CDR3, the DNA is TGTGCCAGCAGTTCAGGGACTAGCGGGATAACAGATACGCAGTATTTT.